This entry describes one T cell receptor (beta chain). The sample originates from a study of CD8+ T cells in alopecia areata. The length of the CDR3 is 14 residues. Germline CDR1 and CDR2: SGHVS and FQNEAQ. V was clipped by 5 bases and J by 3 bases, with 13 bases between them. Sequencing templates came from extracted RNA that was reverse transcribed into cDNA. The protocol was immunoSEQ multiplex PCR, while the TCRdb copy is restricted to in-frame clones and leaves out a portion. The sample shows fewer than 150,000 clones, approximately 55% of them seen only once. Treatment here: oral pan-JAK inhibitor, 5-10 mg twice daily.

This chain uses TRBV7-8 with TRBJ1-1; no clear D. Material: CD4+ T cells sorted from blood, obtained at week 24, from a patient treated with tofacitinib. This TCR was recovered from a human donor with alopecia areata. Written as DNA, the CDR3 is TGTGCCAGCAGCACCCGGGAAGGCTACACTGAAGCTTTCTTT. Translating gives CASSTREGYTEAFF. Drawing the rest from reference TRBV7-8 and TRBJ1-1, the complete variable domain is GAGVSQSPRYKVAKRGQDVALRCDPISGHVSLFWYQQALGQGPEFLTYFQNEAQLDKSGLPSDRFFAERPEGSVSTLKIQRTQQEDSAVYLCASSTREGYTEAFFGQGTRLTVV.